This T cell receptor (beta chain) was captured in a study of OX40 agonist ivuxolimab in advanced cancers. Study at large: Patients got intravenous ivuxolimab at 0.01 to 10 mg/kg every 2 weeks. Study results and limitations: CD4+ and CD8+ blood T cells expanded clonally by week 6 at 0.1 to 3.0 mg/kg.

Individuals having autoimmune disease history or systemic immunosuppression were not enrolled. The protocol was immunoSEQ multiplex PCR, while the TCRdb copy is restricted to in-frame clones and leaves out a portion. The table has 65,000 to 95,000 clones, around nine tenths seen once. As for this clone: Antigen specificity is unknown.

This receptor was taken from an adult with an advanced solid tumor such as melanoma, head and neck, liver or kidney cancer. Sequencing used CD4+ or CD8+ T cells sorted from blood, obtained in a trial of the OX40 agonist ivuxolimab.

CDR3 coding DNA: TGTGCCAGCACCTTTCTTGCCCCAACTGGGGCTGAAGCTTTCTTT. It is translated as CASTFLAPTGAEAFF. The chain employs TRBV7-9 and TRBJ1-1; D remains ambiguous. V lost 7 bases to trimming and J lost 6 bases, with 21 bases between them. This CDR3 is 15 amino acids long. Per germline, CDR1 SEHNR and CDR2 FQNEAQ (reference sequence).